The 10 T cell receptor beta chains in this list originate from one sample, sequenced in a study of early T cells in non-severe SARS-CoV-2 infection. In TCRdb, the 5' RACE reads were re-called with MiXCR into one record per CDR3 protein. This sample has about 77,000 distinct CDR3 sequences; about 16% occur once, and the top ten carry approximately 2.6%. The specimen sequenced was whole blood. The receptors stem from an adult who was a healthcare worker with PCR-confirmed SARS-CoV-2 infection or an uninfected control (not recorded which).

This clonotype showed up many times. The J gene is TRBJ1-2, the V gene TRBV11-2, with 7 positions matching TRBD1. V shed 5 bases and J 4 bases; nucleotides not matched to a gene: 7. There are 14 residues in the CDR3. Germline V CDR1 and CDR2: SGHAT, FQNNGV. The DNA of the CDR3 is TGTGCCAGCAGCCCACGACAGGGAAGCTATGGCTACACCTTC. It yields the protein CASSPRQGSYGYTF.

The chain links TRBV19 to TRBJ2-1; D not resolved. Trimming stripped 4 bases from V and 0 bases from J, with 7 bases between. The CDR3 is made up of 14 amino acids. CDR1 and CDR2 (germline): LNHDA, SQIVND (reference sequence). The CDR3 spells CASSRTSSYNEQFF. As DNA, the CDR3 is TGTGCCAGTAGTAGGACGAGCTCCTACAATGAGCAGTTCTTC.

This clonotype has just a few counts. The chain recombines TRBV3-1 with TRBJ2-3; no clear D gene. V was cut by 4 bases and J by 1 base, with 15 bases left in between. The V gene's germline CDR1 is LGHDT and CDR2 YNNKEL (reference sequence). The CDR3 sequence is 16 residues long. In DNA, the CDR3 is TGTGCCAGCAGCCTACTGGGTAGTAAAGGCACAGATACGCAGTATTTT. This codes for CASSLLGSKGTDTQYF.

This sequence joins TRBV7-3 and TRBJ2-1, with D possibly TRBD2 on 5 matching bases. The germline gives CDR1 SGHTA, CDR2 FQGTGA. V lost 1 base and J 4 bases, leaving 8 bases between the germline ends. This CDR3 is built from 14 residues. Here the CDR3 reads CASSLMSGYNEQFF. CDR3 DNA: TGTGCCAGCAGCTTAATGAGCGGATACAATGAGCAGTTCTTC. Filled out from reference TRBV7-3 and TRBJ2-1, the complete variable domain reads GAGVSQTPSNKVTEKGKYVELRCDPISGHTALYWYRQSLGQGPEFLIYFQGTGAADDSGLPNDRFFAVRPEGSVSTLKIQRTERGDSAVYLCASSLMSGYNEQFFGPGTRLTVL.

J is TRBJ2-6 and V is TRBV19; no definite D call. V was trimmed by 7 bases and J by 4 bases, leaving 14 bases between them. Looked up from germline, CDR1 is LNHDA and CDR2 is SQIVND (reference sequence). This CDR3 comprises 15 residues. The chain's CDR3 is CASTLRPVGANVLTF. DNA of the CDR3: TGTGCCAGTACCCTCCGCCCTGTAGGGGCCAACGTCCTGACTTTC.

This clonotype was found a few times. DNA for the CDR3: TGTGCCAGCAGCAGTACTAGCGGGGGGGCCAGATCAGATACGCAGTATTTT. As protein: CASSSTSGGARSDTQYF. The J gene is TRBJ2-3, the V gene TRBV7-3; 13 bases line up with TRBD2. Looked up from germline, CDR1 is SGHTA and CDR2 is FQGTGA. The CDR3 spans 17 residues. The junction had 9 bases not matched to a gene; V was cut back by 5 bases and J by 4 bases.

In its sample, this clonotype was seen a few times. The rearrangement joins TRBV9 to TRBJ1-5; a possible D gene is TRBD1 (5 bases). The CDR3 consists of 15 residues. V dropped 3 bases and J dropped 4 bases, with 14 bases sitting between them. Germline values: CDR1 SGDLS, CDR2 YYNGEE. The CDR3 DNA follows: TGTGCCAGCAGCGCTACTGGGGGTGGAAATCAGCCCCAGCATTTT. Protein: CASSATGGGNQPQHF. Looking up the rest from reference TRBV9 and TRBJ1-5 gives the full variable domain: DSGVTQTPKHLITATGQRVTLRCSPRSGDLSVYWYQQSLDQGLQFLIQYYNGEERAKGNILERFSAQQFPDLHSELNLSSLELGDSALYFCASSATGGGNQPQHFGDGTRLSIL.

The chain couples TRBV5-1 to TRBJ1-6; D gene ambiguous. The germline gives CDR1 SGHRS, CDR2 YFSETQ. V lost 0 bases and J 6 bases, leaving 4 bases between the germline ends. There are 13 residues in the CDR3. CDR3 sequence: CASSLGTNSPLHF. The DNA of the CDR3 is TGCGCCAGCAGCTTGGGGACTAATTCACCCCTCCACTTT.

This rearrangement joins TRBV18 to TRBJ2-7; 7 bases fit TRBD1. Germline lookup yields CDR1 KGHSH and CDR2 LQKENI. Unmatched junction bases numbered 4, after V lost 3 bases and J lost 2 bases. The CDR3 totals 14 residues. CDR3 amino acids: CASSPRQGPYEQYF. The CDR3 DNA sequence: TGTGCCAGCTCACCTAGACAGGGACCCTACGAGCAGTACTTC.

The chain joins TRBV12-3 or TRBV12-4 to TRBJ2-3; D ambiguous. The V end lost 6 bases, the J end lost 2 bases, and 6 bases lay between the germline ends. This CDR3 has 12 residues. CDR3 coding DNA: TGTGCCAGCAGGCCTTCCACAGATACGCAGTATTTT. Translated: CASRPSTDTQYF.